This passage covers 32 T cell receptor beta chains from one sample sequenced in a study of identifying expanded T cells in peripheral blood (dated by TCRdb to the late 2010s). The library relied on the immunoSEQ multiplex PCR assay. What TCRdb holds here is the immuneACCESS table cut down to in-frame rearrangements. Part of the clones is not present; checked against another copy, under half of the missing clones reflect an unresolved V gene, and the others are unexplained. This sample gives some 78,000 clones in total; about four fifths of them show up just once. The ten largest clones take up under 20% of the sample. Sequencing was carried out using blood. These receptors all stem from a person aged 18 to 70 in good health.

The V gene is TRBV5-8, the J gene TRBJ2-1; maybe TRBD1 (5 bases). The germline V gene encodes CDR1 SGHTS and CDR2 YDEGEE. This CDR3 spans 16 amino acids. Trimming cost V 0 bases and J 1 base, with 11 bases left between them. CDR3 protein: CASSLGQSGSYNEQFF. The CDR3 coding sequence is TGTGCCAGCAGCTTGGGACAGTCAGGGTCCTACAATGAGCAGTTCTTC.

The CDR3 nucleotides read TGCAGTGCGTCTCCAGAAACTGAAGCTTTCTTT. The encoded protein is CSASPETEAFF. The chain is built from TRBV20-1 and TRBJ1-1; D ambiguous. Germline V gene data show CDR1 as DFQATT and CDR2 as SNEGSKA (reference sequence). CDR3 length equals 11 residues. The ends were cut back, 6 bases at V and 5 bases at J, with 10 bases in the middle.

J is TRBJ2-1 and V is TRBV11-2, with 8 bases identical to TRBD2. This CDR3 is 15 amino acids long. Germline-derived CDR1 and CDR2 are SGHAT and FQNNGV. V lost 4 bases to trimming and J lost 6 bases; unmatched junction nucleotides: 8. The CDR3 sequence is CASSSISGIGNEQFF. DNA of the CDR3: TGTGCCAGCAGCTCCATTAGCGGGATCGGCAATGAGCAGTTCTTC.

The V gene is TRBV4-1, the J gene TRBJ1-1, with 7 nucleotides matching TRBD1. In germline, CDR1 is MGHRA, CDR2 YSYEKL. The V gene end was trimmed by 1 base and the J gene end by 4 bases; junction bases not matched to a gene: 12. There are 17 residues in the CDR3. The CDR3 sequence: CASSQGGDSRGGTEAFF. CDR3 in DNA: TGCGCCAGCAGCCAAGGCGGGGACAGTCGGGGAGGCACTGAAGCTTTCTTT.

This clone was detected only a few times. The chain joins TRBV7-2 to TRBJ2-2; 10 bases fit TRBD2. The CDR3 extends over 17 amino acids. CDR1 is SGHTA, CDR2 FQGNSA, per germline. The J segment lost 1 base and the V segment lost 4 bases, leaving 6 bases of the junction unmatched. The CDR3 DNA follows: TGTGCCAGCAGCTCTAACGGACTAGCGGAGAACACCGGGGAGCTGTTTTTT. Its translation is CASSSNGLAENTGELFF.

This chain uses TRBV19 with TRBJ1-1; 8 nucleotides match TRBD1. V was pared by 10 bases and J by 5 bases, with 15 bases of the junction left unmatched. This CDR3 contains 15 residues. CDR1 and CDR2 from the germline V gene are LNHDA and SQIVND (reference sequence). The DNA for the CDR3 is TGTGCCACCATTACATCAGGGGGCGGGAGAACTGAAGCTTTCTTT. Translation gives CATITSGGGRTEAFF.

The V call is TRBV6-1, the J call TRBJ2-3, with 7 nucleotides matching TRBD1. Germline CDR1 reads MNHNS; CDR2 reads SASEGT. V shed 7 bases, J shed 2 bases, and the junction held 6 bases outside the gene matches. This CDR3 has 14 residues. CDR3 nucleotides: TGTGCCAGCAACCAGGGGGACCCCACAGATACGCAGTATTTT. It codes for CASNQGDPTDTQYF.

J is TRBJ1-1 and V is TRBV7-8, with 10 bases aligning to TRBD1. Losses at the gene ends were 3 bases for V and 0 bases for J; bases not matched to a gene: 13. The CDR3 consists of 19 residues. The germline CDR1 and CDR2 sequences are SGHVS and FQNEAQ. The CDR3 nucleotides read TGTGCCAGCAGCTTTGGGACAGGGGTTGCCGTTACCATGAACACTGAAGCTTTCTTT. As protein: CASSFGTGVAVTMNTEAFF. The full variable domain, completed using reference TRBV7-8 and TRBJ1-1, is GAGVSQSPRYKVAKRGQDVALRCDPISGHVSLFWYQQALGQGPEFLTYFQNEAQLDKSGLPSDRFFAERPEGSVSTLKIQRTQQEDSAVYLCASSFGTGVAVTMNTEAFFGQGTRLTVV.

This clone has only a few counts. The rearrangement joins TRBV28 to TRBJ1-5, with D unresolved. CDR1 is MDHEN, CDR2 SYDVKM, per germline. V gave up 9 bases and J gave up 0 bases, with 6 bases separating them. This CDR3 is 12 amino acids long. The CDR3 DNA sequence: TGTGCCAGTACCGATAGCAATCAGCCCCAGCATTTT. It yields the protein CASTDSNQPQHF.

The chain links TRBV4-3 to TRBJ2-7, with 7 bases fitting TRBD1. CDR1 and CDR2 (germline): LGHNA, YSLEER. V gave up 6 bases and J gave up 0 bases; unmatched junction bases: 8. This CDR3 is 15 amino acids long. The CDR3 DNA reads as TGCGCCAGCAGTCTAGGACAGGAGGTCTCCTACGAGCAGTACTTC. It encodes CASSLGQEVSYEQYF.

The J gene is TRBJ2-2, the V gene TRBV6-1; D gene uncertain. V was shortened by 5 bases and J by 2 bases, with 9 bases between the two germline ends. CDR3 size: 14 residues. Germline V CDR1 and CDR2: MNHNS, SASEGT. The CDR3: CASSKDGNTGELFF. CDR3 in DNA: TGTGCCAGCAGTAAGGATGGTAACACCGGGGAGCTGTTTTTT.

This clone was picked up one time. This chain uses TRBV29-1 with TRBJ2-7; 7 nucleotides match TRBD2. Germline CDR1 reads SQVTM; CDR2 reads ANQGSEA. The trim removed 8 bases at V and 3 bases at J, leaving 13 bases unmatched. The CDR3 has 14 amino acids. CDR3 nucleotide sequence: TGCAGCCCTGGGTCTGCGGGAGTGATCTACGAGCAGTACTTC. It codes for CSPGSAGVIYEQYF.

A single count supports this clone. The chain combines TRBV11-2 with TRBJ2-1, with 7 bases identical to TRBD2. Germline V gives CDR1 SGHAT, CDR2 FQNNGV. V dropped 2 bases and J dropped 0; count of bases not matched to a gene: 7. The CDR3 length is 17 residues. In DNA, the CDR3 is TGTGCCAGCAGCTTAAATAGCGGGCGTAGCTCCTACAATGAGCAGTTCTTC. Translation: CASSLNSGRSSYNEQFF.

In its sample, this clone was seen a few times. V usage is TRBV28 and J usage is TRBJ2-7, with D hard to call. V shed 4 bases and J shed 2 bases, with 12 bases lying between them. The CDR3 loop spans 14 amino acids. The germline V gene has CDR1 MDHEN and CDR2 SYDVKM. The CDR3: CASSSSSSAYEQYF. The CDR3 nucleotides read TGTGCCAGCAGTTCCTCATCGAGCGCCTACGAGCAGTACTTC.

J is TRBJ2-7 and V is TRBV2, with TRBD2 matching over 10 bases. The CDR3 sequence is 13 residues long. Trimming removed 11 bases from V and 2 bases from J; junction bases left unmatched: 6. CDR1 is SNHLY, CDR2 FYNNEI, per germline. In DNA, the CDR3 is TGTGCCGGACGGACTAGCGGAACCTACGAGCAGTACTTC. Translation: CAGRTSGTYEQYF.

This clone was counted only a few times. The chain is built from TRBV25-1 and TRBJ2-2, with 12 bases identical to TRBD2. This CDR3 comprises 15 residues. Germline V gives CDR1 MGHDK, CDR2 SYGVNS. The V gene end was trimmed by 4 bases and the J gene end by 3 bases; junction bases not matched to a gene: 0. The DNA for the CDR3 is TGTGCCAGCAGTGCTAGCGGGAGGGACACCGGGGAGCTGTTTTTT. Protein sequence: CASSASGRDTGELFF.

This CDR3 reads CASRWDNEQFF. As DNA, the CDR3 is TGTGCCAGCAGGTGGGACAATGAGCAGTTCTTC. V gene TRBV6-6 combines with J gene TRBJ2-1; D is ambiguous. CDR3 length equals 11 residues. Deletions cut 6 bases from V and 5 bases from J, with 5 bases between. Per the germline V gene, CDR1 is MNHNY and CDR2 is SVGAGI (reference sequence).

This clone has only a few counts. V is TRBV11-1 and J is TRBJ1-2; no firm D call. Trimming took off 3 bases at V and 7 bases at J, with 6 bases between the two ends. Germline values: CDR1 SGHAT, CDR2 FQDESV (reference sequence). The CDR3 loop spans 11 amino acids. The CDR3 DNA follows: TGTGCCAGCAGCTTCCCCGGTGGCTACACCTTC. Amino acids: CASSFPGGYTF.

This clone has at least ten counts. This chain joins TRBV29-1 and TRBJ1-1, with D tentatively TRBD1 (6 bases). Germline CDR1 is SQVTM and CDR2 is ANQGSEA. V was trimmed by 5 bases and J by 0 bases, leaving 10 bases between them. CDR3 length equals 13 residues. CDR3 coding DNA: TGCAGCGTTCAACAGGGTATGAACACTGAAGCTTTCTTT. Encoded protein: CSVQQGMNTEAFF.

This clone was counted a single time. CDR3 amino acids: CASSYSQSHPNTEAFF. The CDR3 region has the DNA TGTGCCAGCAGTTACTCGCAGAGCCACCCGAACACTGAAGCTTTCTTT. The chain recombines TRBV6-5 with TRBJ1-1; no clear D. The CDR3 has 16 amino acids. Germline CDR1 MNHEY, CDR2 SVGAGI. V was clipped by 0 bases and J by 1 base, with 12 bases between them.

In DNA, the CDR3 is TGTGCCAGCAGTCCGGGAGGGTTGGGTGAAGCTTTCTTT. This gives the protein CASSPGGLGEAFF. The gene calls are TRBV6-4 and TRBJ1-1; D uncertain. The germline V and J ends were trimmed by 5 bases and 7 bases, with 14 bases remaining between them. This CDR3 is 13 amino acids long. Germline V gene lookup returns CDR1 MRHNA and CDR2 SNTAGT.

The CDR3 loop reads CASSLQSGETQYF. Written as DNA, the CDR3 is TGTGCCAGCAGCTTACAGTCCGGGGAGACCCAGTACTTC. The genes are TRBV7-2 and TRBJ2-5; no reliable D call. V was clipped by 2 bases and J by 5 bases, with 9 bases between them. There are 13 residues in the CDR3. Germline values: CDR1 SGHTA, CDR2 FQGNSA.

The chain combines TRBV6-1 with TRBJ2-1, with 9 bases that match TRBD2. The CDR3 loop spans 14 amino acids. The J segment lost 7 bases and the V segment lost 2 bases, leaving 3 bases of the junction unmatched. Germline V lookup: CDR1 MNHNS, CDR2 SASEGT. CDR3 coding DNA: TGTGCCAGCAGTGAAAGGCGGGAGGGGAATGAGCAGTTCTTC. Its translation: CASSERREGNEQFF.

The chain employs TRBV29-1 and TRBJ2-7; a weak D match, TRBD1 (7 bases). CDR1 SQVTM and CDR2 ANQGSEA come from the germline V gene. Trimming removed 4 bases from V and 3 bases from J, with 13 bases in between. This CDR3 has 13 residues. The chain's CDR3 is CSVGAGGRYEQYF. The CDR3 region has the DNA TGCAGCGTTGGGGCAGGGGGGCGCTACGAGCAGTACTTC.

The chain couples TRBV30 to TRBJ1-6; D is unclear. Germline V gives CDR1 GTSNPN, CDR2 SVGIG (reference sequence). The V end was cut by 0 bases, the J end by 5 bases, with 11 bases between. This CDR3 is 15 amino acids long. The CDR3 sequence: CAWSVLPGDNSPLHF. In DNA, the CDR3 is TGTGCCTGGAGTGTATTGCCAGGAGATAATTCACCCCTCCACTTT.

The V and J genes are TRBV5-1 and TRBJ1-6; D uncertain. The CDR3 extends over 16 amino acids. The germline CDR1 and CDR2 sequences are SGHRS and YFSETQ. Trimming pared 0 bases from V and 9 bases from J, leaving 16 bases between. This CDR3 is CASSLDPQPDTSPLHF. The CDR3 DNA reads as TGCGCCAGCAGCTTGGACCCACAGCCAGACACTTCACCCCTCCACTTT.

The chain is built from TRBV27 and TRBJ1-2; 9 bases fit TRBD1. Germline assignment: CDR1 MNHEY and CDR2 SMNVEV (reference sequence). Trimming removed 6 bases from V and 4 bases from J; junction bases left unmatched: 6. There are 14 residues in the CDR3. The DNA of the CDR3 is TGTGCCAGCAGCCTACAGGGGGCTTTCTATGGCTACACCTTC. Translated, it gives CASSLQGAFYGYTF.

The chain carries TRBV15 and TRBJ2-1; D is undetermined. V was trimmed by 3 bases and J by 0 bases, leaving 9 bases between them. Germline V gene data show CDR1 as LNHNV and CDR2 as YYDKDF (reference sequence). The CDR3 totals 15 residues. The CDR3 spells CATSSLISSYNEQFF. In nucleotides, the CDR3 is TGTGCCACCAGCAGTCTTATTAGCTCCTACAATGAGCAGTTCTTC.

The gene calls are TRBV9 and TRBJ1-2, with 9 positions matching TRBD1. Trimming removed 2 bases from V and 0 bases from J; junction bases left unmatched: 17. In germline, CDR1 is SGDLS, CDR2 YYNGEE. CDR3 length equals 20 residues. The CDR3 is CASSVTGTGSIHRANYGYTF. As DNA, the CDR3 is TGTGCCAGCAGCGTGACCGGGACAGGGTCAATCCACAGAGCTAACTATGGCTACACCTTC.

The chain recombines TRBV16 with TRBJ2-7; D may be TRBD2 (5 bases). Trimming cost V 2 bases and J 3 bases, with 14 bases left between them. This CDR3 spans 15 amino acids. Germline CDR1 reads KGHSY; CDR2 reads FQNENV. The CDR3 sequence is CASSQTGSLIYEQYF. The CDR3 DNA sequence: TGTGCCAGCAGCCAAACGGGGAGCCTTATCTACGAGCAGTACTTC.

The V and J genes are TRBV30 and TRBJ2-7; 13 nucleotides agree with TRBD2. The CDR3 consists of 14 residues. Germline CDR1 and CDR2: GTSNPN and SVGIG (reference sequence). Germline trimming cut 5 bases from V and 6 bases from J; bases unmatched to any gene: 7. The CDR3 reads CAWAGLAGAGEQYF. Here the CDR3 DNA reads TGTGCCTGGGCCGGACTAGCGGGAGCTGGCGAGCAGTACTTC. The full variable domain, with the rest looked up from reference TRBV30 and TRBJ2-7, is SQTIHQWPATLVQPVGSPLSLECTVEGTSNPNLYWYRQAAGRGLQLLFYSVGIGQISSEVPQNLSASRPQDRQFILSSKKLLLSDSGFYLCAWAGLAGAGEQYFGPGTRLTVT.

This chain uses TRBV5-8 with TRBJ2-6; D remains ambiguous. The CDR3 runs 11 residues. The V and J ends lost 0 bases and 12 bases respectively, with 4 bases between them. Germline V gene lookup returns CDR1 SGHTS and CDR2 YDEGEE. The CDR3 DNA is TGTGCCAGCAGCTTGGCTATCGTCCTGACTTTC. It specifies CASSLAIVLTF.